The next 17 T cell receptor beta chains were all read from a single sample in a study of control samples from healthy donors and cancer patients. Here immunoSEQ multiplex PCR was the method, and the copy in TCRdb shows in-frame clones only, minus some. The profile covers about 84,000 clones, with approximately 82% appearing a single time and 11% taken by the ten largest. Sequencing was carried out using PBMCs. The receptors were sampled from a man aged 60 to 69 with head and neck cancer.

The CDR3 sequence: CASSLDVRGRYEQYF. The CDR3 region has the DNA TGTGCCAGCAGCTTAGATGTCAGGGGGCGTTACGAGCAGTACTTC. V gene TRBV7-9 combines with J gene TRBJ2-7; the match to TRBD1 covers 8 bases. This CDR3 contains 15 residues. Germline CDR1 and CDR2: SEHNR and FQNEAQ (reference sequence). Trimming took 1 base from V and 4 from J; bases not matched to a gene: 6.

The rearrangement links TRBV5-6 to TRBJ1-6, with a possible D match to TRBD1 (6 bases). CDR1 and CDR2 (germline): SGHDT, YYEEEE. This CDR3 is 17 amino acids long. Trimming left V 1 base short and J 9 bases short, with 20 bases between. The CDR3 here is CASSLSLNTGMVSPLHF. The CDR3 bases are TGTGCCAGCAGCTTGTCATTGAACACAGGGATGGTTTCACCCCTCCACTTT.

J is TRBJ2-7 and V is TRBV6-2 or TRBV6-3; D is possibly TRBD2 (6 bases). Germline loops: CDR1 MNHEY, CDR2 SVGEGT. CDR3 length equals 14 residues. The V end lost 4 bases, the J end lost 4 bases, and 14 bases lay between the germline ends. Here the CDR3 DNA reads TGTGCCAGCAGTTCTAGGAGGGCCCAATACGAGCAGTACTTC. This encodes CASSSRRAQYEQYF.

The chain joins TRBV5-4 to TRBJ2-6; D is unclear. The germline V and J ends were trimmed by 1 base and 0 bases, with 8 bases remaining between them. The germline V gene has CDR1 SGHNT and CDR2 YYREEE (reference sequence). The CDR3 contains 16 residues. DNA of the CDR3: TGTGCCAGCAGCTTGCCGAGCCTCTCTGGGGCCAACGTCCTGACTTTC. Encoded protein: CASSLPSLSGANVLTF.

This chain connects TRBV16 to TRBJ1-1; D gene uncertain. Trimming took 7 bases from V and 3 from J, leaving 15 bases between them. The germline V gene has CDR1 KGHSY and CDR2 FQNENV. The CDR3 covers 14 residues. CDR3 sequence: CASTPHEEDTEAFF. The CDR3 DNA sequence: TGTGCCAGCACCCCGCACGAGGAGGACACTGAAGCTTTCTTT.

The chain recombines TRBV5-1 with TRBJ1-1, with a tentative D call TRBD1 (5 bases). V dropped 3 bases and J dropped 2 bases, with 11 bases sitting between them. This CDR3 region has 14 residues. From germline, CDR1 is SGHRS and CDR2 YFSETQ. CDR3 bases: TGCGCCAGCAGCTGGGGGTCGATTAACACTGAAGCTTTCTTT. This encodes CASSWGSINTEAFF.

The genes are TRBV9 and TRBJ2-7; D call uncertain. The V and J ends lost 0 bases and 2 bases respectively, with 6 bases between them. Germline V CDR1 and CDR2: SGDLS, YYNGEE. The CDR3 covers 13 residues. The CDR3 protein is CASSVEPAYEQYF. The DNA of the CDR3 is TGTGCCAGCAGCGTAGAACCCGCCTACGAGCAGTACTTC.

This clone appeared many times. The chain joins TRBV28 to TRBJ1-5, with D possibly TRBD1 on 6 matching bases. The V gene lost 5 bases and the J gene lost 6 bases, with 23 bases spanning the gap. This CDR3 comprises 17 residues. Germline V gene lookup returns CDR1 MDHEN and CDR2 SYDVKM. The CDR3 sequence is CASSKNPSRGGRQPQHF. Here the CDR3 DNA reads TGTGCCAGCAGTAAAAACCCATCCAGGGGCGGGCGTCAGCCCCAGCATTTT.

The chain combines TRBV11-2 with TRBJ1-1; TRBD1 matches at 7 bases. This CDR3 comprises 14 residues. After removal of 3 bases from V and 5 bases from J, the junction contained 6 bases not matched to a gene. Germline lookup yields CDR1 SGHAT and CDR2 FQNNGV. Here the CDR3 DNA reads TGTGCCAGCAGCTTGACAGGGTGGCGAACTGAAGCTTTCTTT. Translated, it gives CASSLTGWRTEAFF.

The V gene is TRBV5-4, the J gene TRBJ1-2, with 12 bases lining up with TRBD1. CDR3 length equals 13 residues. CDR1 SGHNT and CDR2 YYREEE come from the germline V gene (reference sequence). With 4 bases clipped from V and 10 bases from J, the junction kept 5 bases outside the gene matches. The chain's CDR3 is CASSQGQGAYYTF. CDR3 sequence (DNA): TGTGCCAGCAGCCAGGGACAGGGGGCTTACTACACCTTC.

The chain couples TRBV5-1 to TRBJ1-1; TRBD1 might be the D (6 bases). Between the trimmed V and J ends, which lost 1 base and 3 bases, there was a span of 13 bases. Germline CDR1 and CDR2: SGHRS and YFSETQ. The CDR3 contains 15 residues. The CDR3 sequence is CASSLPRTADTEAFF. In nucleotides, the CDR3 is TGCGCCAGCAGCTTGCCCCGGACAGCCGACACTGAAGCTTTCTTT.

The chain carries TRBV19 and TRBJ1-1, with D perhaps TRBD1 (6 bases). CDR3 length: 14 residues. Germline lookup yields CDR1 LNHDA and CDR2 SQIVND (reference sequence). Trimming stripped 9 bases from V and 5 bases from J, with 19 bases between. CDR3 coding DNA: TGTGCCAGCAGCTTACAGGGCGTTGGGACTGAAGCTTTCTTT. As protein: CASSLQGVGTEAFF.

The chain couples TRBV19 to TRBJ2-1; D gene unclear. CDR1 is LNHDA, CDR2 SQIVND, per germline (reference sequence). Deletions cut 3 bases from V and 1 base from J, with 4 bases between. The CDR3 spans 13 residues. The CDR3 region is CASSMLSYNEQFF. CDR3 DNA: TGTGCCAGTAGTATGTTGTCCTACAATGAGCAGTTCTTC. The entire variable domain, with the rest obtained from reference TRBV19 and TRBJ2-1, is as follows: DGGITQSPKYLFRKEGQNVTLSCEQNLNHDAMYWYRQDPGQGLRLIYYSQIVNDFQKGDIAEGYSVSREKKESFPLTVTSAQKNPTAFYLCASSMLSYNEQFFGPGTRLTVL.

The chain links TRBV28 to TRBJ2-3, with D perhaps assigned TRBD1 or TRBD2 (5 bases each). The CDR3 is made up of 13 amino acids. Trimming took 7 bases from V and 2 from J, leaving 10 bases between them. The germline CDR1 and CDR2 sequences are MDHEN and SYDVKM. The CDR3 nucleotides read TGTGCCAGCACCGGGACCCTCACAGATACGCAGTATTTT. Translation gives CASTGTLTDTQYF.

The J gene is TRBJ1-4, the V gene TRBV27, with D possibly matching TRBD1 (6 bases). V was trimmed by 6 bases and J by 0 bases, leaving 11 bases between them. Germline V CDR1 and CDR2: MNHEY, SMNVEV (reference sequence). CDR3 size: 15 residues. CDR3 DNA: TGTGCCAGCAGCCCACAGGGTTCAACTAATGAAAAACTGTTTTTT. Translating gives CASSPQGSTNEKLFF.

V and J are TRBV19 and TRBJ2-1; D gene uncertain. CDR3 length: 15 residues. Trimming removed 4 bases from V and 8 bases from J, with 18 bases in between. Per the germline V gene, CDR1 is LNHDA and CDR2 is SQIVND (reference sequence). This CDR3 is CASSKVLSLLDEQFF. The CDR3, as DNA: TGTGCCAGTAGTAAGGTCCTAAGCTTACTGGATGAGCAGTTCTTC.

V and J are TRBV4-1 and TRBJ1-5; D is uncertain. Germline loops: CDR1 MGHRA, CDR2 YSYEKL. The CDR3 is made up of 14 amino acids. Trimming left V 1 base short and J 2 bases short, with 6 bases between. CDR3 amino acids: CASSQGQGNQPQHF. In DNA, the CDR3 is TGCGCCAGCAGCCAAGGGCAAGGCAATCAGCCCCAGCATTTT.